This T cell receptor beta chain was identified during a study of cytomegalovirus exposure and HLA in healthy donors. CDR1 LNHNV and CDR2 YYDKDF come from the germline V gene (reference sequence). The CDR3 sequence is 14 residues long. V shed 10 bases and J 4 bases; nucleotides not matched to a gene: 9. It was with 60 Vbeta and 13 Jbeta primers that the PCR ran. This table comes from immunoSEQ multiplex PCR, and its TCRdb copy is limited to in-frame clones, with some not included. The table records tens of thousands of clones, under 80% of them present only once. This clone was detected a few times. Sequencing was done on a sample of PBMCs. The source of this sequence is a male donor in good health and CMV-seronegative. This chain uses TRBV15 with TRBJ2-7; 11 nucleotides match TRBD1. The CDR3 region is CAISKDRGPYEQYF. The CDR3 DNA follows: TGTGCCATCTCAAAGGACAGGGGGCCTTACGAGCAGTACTTC. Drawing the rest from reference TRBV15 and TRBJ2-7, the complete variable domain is DAMVIQNPRYQVTQFGKPVTLSCSQTLNHNVMYWYQQKSSQAPKLLFHYYDKDFNNEADTPDNFQSRRPNTSFCFLDIRSPGLGDTAMYLCAISKDRGPYEQYFGPGTRLTVT.